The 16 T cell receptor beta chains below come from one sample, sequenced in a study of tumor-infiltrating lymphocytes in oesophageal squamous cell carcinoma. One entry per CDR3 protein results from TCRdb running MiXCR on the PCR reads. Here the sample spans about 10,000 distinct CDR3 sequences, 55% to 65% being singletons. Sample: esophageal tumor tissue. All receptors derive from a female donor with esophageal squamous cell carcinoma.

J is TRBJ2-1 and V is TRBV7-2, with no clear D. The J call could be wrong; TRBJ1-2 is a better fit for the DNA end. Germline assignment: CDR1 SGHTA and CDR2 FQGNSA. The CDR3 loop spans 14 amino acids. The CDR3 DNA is TGTGCCAGCAGCTTATCTAGCGGCATCTATGGCTACACCTTC. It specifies CASSLSSGIYGYTF.

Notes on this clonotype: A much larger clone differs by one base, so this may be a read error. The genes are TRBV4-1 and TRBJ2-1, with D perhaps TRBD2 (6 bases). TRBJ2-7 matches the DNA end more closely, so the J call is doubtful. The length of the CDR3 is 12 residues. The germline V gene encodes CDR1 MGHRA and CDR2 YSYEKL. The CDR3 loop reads CASSQAGDEQYF. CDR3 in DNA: TGCGCCAGCAGCCAAGCGGGGGATGAGCAGTACTTC.

This CDR3 is CASSWTSGNNEQFF. Here the CDR3 DNA reads TGTGCCAGCAGCTGGACTAGCGGGAACAATGAGCAGTTCTTC. The V and J genes are TRBV12-3 or TRBV12-4 and TRBJ2-1, with 12 bases lining up with TRBD2. The V segment lost 6 bases and the J segment 5 bases; nucleotides outside the gene matches: 2. CDR3 size: 14 residues.

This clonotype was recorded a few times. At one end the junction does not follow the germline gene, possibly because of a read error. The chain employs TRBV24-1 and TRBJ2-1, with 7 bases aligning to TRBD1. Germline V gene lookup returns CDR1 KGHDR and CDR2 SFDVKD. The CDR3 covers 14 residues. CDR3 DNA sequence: TGTGCCACCAGTGCTGACAGGGTTAATTCACCCCTCCACTTC. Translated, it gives CATSADRVNSPLHF.

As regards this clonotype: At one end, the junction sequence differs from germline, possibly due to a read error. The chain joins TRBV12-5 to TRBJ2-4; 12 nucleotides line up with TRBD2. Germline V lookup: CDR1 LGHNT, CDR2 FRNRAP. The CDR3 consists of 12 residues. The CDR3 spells CASAKLAGGLIF. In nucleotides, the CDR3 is TGTGCTAGTGCCAAACTAGCGGGAGGATTAATCTTC.

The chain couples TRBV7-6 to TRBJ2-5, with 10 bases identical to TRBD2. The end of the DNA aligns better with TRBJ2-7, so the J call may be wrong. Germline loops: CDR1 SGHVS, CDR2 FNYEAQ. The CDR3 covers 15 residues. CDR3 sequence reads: CASSQLAGSSYEQYF. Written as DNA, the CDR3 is TGTGCCAGCAGCCAACTAGCGGGGAGCTCCTACGAGCAGTACTTC.

For the CDR3, the DNA is TGTGCCAGCAGCCCCAAACAGGGCTACGAGCAGTACTTC. This codes for CASSPKQGYEQYF. The chain links TRBV5-3 to TRBJ2-1, with D possibly TRBD1 on 6 matching bases. TRBJ2-7 matches the DNA end more closely, so the J call is doubtful. TRBV5-3 is an open reading frame whose function is uncertain. There are 13 residues in the CDR3.

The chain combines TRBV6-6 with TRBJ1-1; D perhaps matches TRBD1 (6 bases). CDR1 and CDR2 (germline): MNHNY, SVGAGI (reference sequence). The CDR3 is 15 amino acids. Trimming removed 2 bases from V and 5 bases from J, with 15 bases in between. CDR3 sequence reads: CASSYRSGVGTEAFF. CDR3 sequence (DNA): TGTGCCAGCAGTTACCGTTCAGGGGTGGGGACTGAAGCTTTCTTT.

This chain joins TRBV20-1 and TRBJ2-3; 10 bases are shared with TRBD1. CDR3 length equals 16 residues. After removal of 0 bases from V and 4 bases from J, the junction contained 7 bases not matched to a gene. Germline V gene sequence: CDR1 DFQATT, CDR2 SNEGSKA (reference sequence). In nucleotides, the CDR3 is TGCAGTGCTAGAGATCCGGGACAGGGGAGGCCAGATACGCAGTATTTT. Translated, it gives CSARDPGQGRPDTQYF.

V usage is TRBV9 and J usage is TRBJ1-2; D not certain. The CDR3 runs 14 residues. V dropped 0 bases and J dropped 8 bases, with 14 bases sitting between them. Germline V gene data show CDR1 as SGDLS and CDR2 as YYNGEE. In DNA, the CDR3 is TGTGCCAGCAGCGTAGGATGGGCGGAGGAAGGCTACACCTTC. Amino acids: CASSVGWAEEGYTF.

CDR3 coding DNA: TGCGCCAGCAGTGAGTCGATCGTTGAGCAGTTCTTC. It specifies CASSESIVEQFF. V is TRBV10-2 and J is TRBJ2-7; D gene unclear. With the DNA end fitting TRBJ2-1 better, the J assignment may be wrong. The CDR3 extends over 12 amino acids. CDR1 is WSHSY, CDR2 SAAADI, per germline.

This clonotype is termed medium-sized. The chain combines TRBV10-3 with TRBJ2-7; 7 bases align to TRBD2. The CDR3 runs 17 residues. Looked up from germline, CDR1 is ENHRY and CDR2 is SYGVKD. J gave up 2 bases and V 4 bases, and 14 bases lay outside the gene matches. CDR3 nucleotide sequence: TGTGCCATCAGTGCCTCCTTTTCAGCGGGAAGTCCCTACGAGCAGTACTTC. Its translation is CAISASFSAGSPYEQYF.

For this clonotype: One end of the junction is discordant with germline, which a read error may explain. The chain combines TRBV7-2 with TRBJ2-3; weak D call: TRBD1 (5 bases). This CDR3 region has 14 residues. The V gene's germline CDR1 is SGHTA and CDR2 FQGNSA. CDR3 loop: CASGLGQGTDTQYF. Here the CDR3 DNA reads TGTGCCAGCGGCTTAGGTCAGGGTACAGATACGCAGTATTTT.

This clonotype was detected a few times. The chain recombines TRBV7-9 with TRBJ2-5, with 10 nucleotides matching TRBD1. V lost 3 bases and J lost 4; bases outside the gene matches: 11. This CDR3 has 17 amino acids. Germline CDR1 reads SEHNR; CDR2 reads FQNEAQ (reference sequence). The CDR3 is CASSLGLTGGLGETQYF. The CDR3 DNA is TGTGCCAGCAGCTTGGGGTTGACAGGGGGCTTGGGAGAGACCCAGTACTTC.

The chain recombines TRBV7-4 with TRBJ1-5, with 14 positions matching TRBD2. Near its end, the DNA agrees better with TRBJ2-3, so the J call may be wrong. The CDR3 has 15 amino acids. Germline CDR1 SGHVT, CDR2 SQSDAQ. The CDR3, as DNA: TGTGCCAGCAGCTACCGGACTAGCGGGAGGGATACGCAGTATTTT. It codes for CASSYRTSGRDTQYF.

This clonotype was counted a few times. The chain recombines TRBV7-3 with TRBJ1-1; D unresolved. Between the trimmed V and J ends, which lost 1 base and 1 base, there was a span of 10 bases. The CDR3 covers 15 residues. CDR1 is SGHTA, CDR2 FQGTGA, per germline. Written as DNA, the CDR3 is TGTGCCAGCAGCTTAAGGGGAGGTACGAACACTGAAGCTTTCTTT. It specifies CASSLRGGTNTEAFF.